Below, 17 T cell receptor beta chains from the same sample are listed, as sequenced in a study of T cells after posttransplantation cyclophosphamide. TCRdb's table, derived via immunoSEQ multiplex PCR, lists solely in-frame clones and lacks some. This table holds 15,000 to 20,000 clones, around 73% found once. Busulfan-fludarabine conditioning, marrow transplant, and cyclophosphamide on days +3 and +4 were administered. Sample: CD8+ T cells sorted from PBMCs, taken approximately 1,900 days after a stem cell transplant with posttransplant cyclophosphamide. The receptors shown here come from a female patient aged 40 to 55 who received an allogeneic stem cell transplant from a related donor, was CMV-positive, and had no GVHD. A subset of T cells may come from the graft donor.

The V and J genes are TRBV27 and TRBJ1-5; no clear D gene. V shed 5 bases and J shed 5 bases, with 19 bases lying between them. The CDR3 loop spans 16 amino acids. Germline CDR1 reads MNHEY; CDR2 reads SMNVEV (reference sequence). The CDR3 DNA reads as TGTGCCAGCAGTCCGATCCGACTTCAGAGGGATCAGCCCCAGCATTTT. Protein sequence: CASSPIRLQRDQPQHF.

This clone came up once. V usage is TRBV4-1 and J usage is TRBJ2-7; D gene uncertain. The CDR3 length is 14 residues. Trimming removed 4 bases from V and 1 base from J, with 11 bases in between. Germline V lookup: CDR1 MGHRA, CDR2 YSYEKL. The CDR3 loop is CASSLGSLSYEQYF. CDR3 sequence (DNA): TGCGCCAGCAGCCTCGGGTCTCTGTCCTACGAGCAGTACTTC.

The genes are TRBV29-1 and TRBJ1-2, with a weak D call TRBD1 (5 bases). Germline V CDR1 and CDR2: SQVTM, ANQGSEA. The CDR3 has 15 residues. Trimming shortened V by 0 bases and J by 2 bases, and 13 bases separated the two germline ends. The CDR3, as DNA: TGCAGCGTTGAAGATTGGGAACAGGACAACTATGGCTACACCTTC. The encoded protein is CSVEDWEQDNYGYTF.

This chain uses TRBV19 with TRBJ2-7; D gene ambiguous. Trimming took 1 base from V and 5 from J, leaving 6 bases between them. Germline CDR1 is LNHDA and CDR2 is SQIVND (reference sequence). CDR3 length: 12 amino acids. This CDR3 reads CASSIVGDEQYF. The DNA for the CDR3 is TGTGCCAGTAGTATAGTGGGCGACGAGCAGTACTTC.

This clone has more than one count but fewer than ten. The chain employs TRBV10-1 and TRBJ1-6; TRBD1 matches 8 bases. Trimming removed 5 bases from V and 7 bases from J; junction bases left unmatched: 4. CDR3 size: 14 residues. CDR1 WNHNN and CDR2 SYGVQD come from the germline V gene (reference sequence). The CDR3, as DNA: TGCGCCAGCAGTCGGGACAGGACCAATTCACCCCTCCACTTT. The encoded protein is CASSRDRTNSPLHF.

This clone appeared a few times. This chain joins TRBV2 and TRBJ2-5; 13 nucleotides align to TRBD2. With V trimmed by 4 bases and J by 5 bases, 7 bases remained unmatched. Germline-derived CDR1 and CDR2 are SNHLY and FYNNEI. The CDR3 contains 16 residues. The CDR3 spells CASSGKTSGGAETQYF. CDR3 coding DNA: TGTGCCAGCAGTGGGAAAACTAGCGGGGGGGCGGAGACCCAGTACTTC.

This clone has more than one count but fewer than ten. The J gene is TRBJ1-6, the V gene TRBV2, with D perhaps TRBD1 (6 bases). This CDR3 is built from 17 residues. CDR1 is SNHLY and CDR2 is FYNNEI in the germline V gene. The V end lost 6 bases, the J end lost 0 bases, and 15 bases lay between the germline ends. The CDR3 spells CASRGRTASSYNSPLHF. DNA for the CDR3: TGTGCCAGCAGGGGGCGGACAGCAAGCTCCTATAATTCACCCCTCCACTTT.

The table lists this clone with a few counts. V and J are TRBV7-4 and TRBJ1-5; TRBD1 agrees at 9 bases. This CDR3 spans 17 amino acids. CDR1 and CDR2 (germline): SGHVT, SQSDAQ. Losses at the gene ends were 1 base for V and 7 bases for J; bases not matched to a gene: 11. CDR3 residues: CASSLVYLTGGVQPQHF. The CDR3 nucleotides are TGTGCCAGCAGCTTAGTCTACTTGACAGGGGGAGTGCAGCCCCAGCATTTT.

This clone has more than one count but fewer than ten. The genes are TRBV4-1 and TRBJ2-3, with 10 positions matching TRBD1. This CDR3 spans 14 amino acids. V was pared by 4 bases and J by 7 bases, with 5 bases of the junction left unmatched. Germline lookup yields CDR1 MGHRA and CDR2 YSYEKL. The CDR3 protein is CASSLTGGDHTQYF. For the CDR3, the DNA is TGCGCCAGCAGCCTGACAGGGGGCGATCATACGCAGTATTTT.

This clone came up a few times. The V call is TRBV14, the J call TRBJ1-2, with D unresolved. The V end lost 0 bases, the J end lost 3 bases, and 5 bases lay between the germline ends. This CDR3 is built from 13 residues. Germline values: CDR1 SGHDN, CDR2 FVKESK. CDR3 protein: CASSQEAYYGYTF. Here the CDR3 DNA reads TGTGCCAGCAGCCAAGAGGCTTACTATGGCTACACCTTC.

This clone has just a few counts. J is TRBJ1-2 and V is TRBV19, with D hard to call. The V end was cut by 10 bases, the J end by 8 bases, with 26 bases between. Per the germline V gene, CDR1 is LNHDA and CDR2 is SQIVND (reference sequence). The CDR3 sequence is 15 residues long. CDR3 region: CATTYLSDFGYGYTF. The CDR3 DNA is TGTGCCACTACGTACCTGTCTGACTTCGGCTACGGCTACACCTTC.

In the case of this clone: This likely traces to a read error, being one base from a far larger clone. The J gene is TRBJ2-7, the V gene TRBV5-1; TRBD1 agrees at 11 bases. The CDR3 has 15 residues. CDR1 and CDR2 from the germline V gene are SGHRS and YFSETQ. V was pared by 0 bases and J by 7 bases, with 6 bases of the junction left unmatched. The CDR3 loop reads CASSLGDRGVREQYF. Written as DNA, the CDR3 is TGCGCCAGCAGCTTGGGGGACAGGGGGGTTCGGGAGCAGTACTTC.

The CDR3 DNA reads TGCGCCAGCAGCCAGGACAGGGGGGGTAATGAGCAGTTCTTC. This codes for CASSQDRGGNEQFF. J is TRBJ2-1 and V is TRBV4-3, with 10 bases fitting TRBD1. This CDR3 region has 14 residues. Germline V gene sequence: CDR1 LGHNA, CDR2 YSLEER. Unmatched junction bases numbered 3, after V lost 3 bases and J lost 7 bases.

CDR3 amino acids: CASSPLGGEGKQFF. CDR3 nucleotides: TGTGCCAGCAGCCCATTGGGGGGGGAAGGGAAGCAGTTCTTC. The gene calls are TRBV7-8 and TRBJ2-1; 7 nucleotides align to TRBD2. Germline CDR1 reads SGHVS; CDR2 reads FQNEAQ. The CDR3 contains 14 residues. The V segment lost 5 bases and the J segment 11 bases; nucleotides outside the gene matches: 12.

The chain links TRBV7-8 to TRBJ2-3, with 14 bases identical to TRBD2. CDR1 and CDR2 (germline): SGHVS, FQNEAQ. The CDR3 is 15 amino acids. V dropped 3 bases and J dropped 4; count of bases not matched to a gene: 0. The CDR3 loop reads CASSLTSGGADTQYF. The CDR3 DNA sequence: TGTGCCAGCAGCTTGACTAGCGGGGGGGCAGATACGCAGTATTTT.

In this sample, this clone turned up once. The V call is TRBV11-2, the J call TRBJ2-7, with TRBD2 as a possible D gene (5 bases). Trimming removed 11 bases from V and 1 base from J, with 15 bases in between. The V gene's germline CDR1 is SGHAT and CDR2 FQNNGV. CDR3 length equals 13 residues. CDR3 nucleotides: TGTGCCGTCCGCCGGGGTCCTTCCTACGAGCAGTACTTC. It specifies CAVRRGPSYEQYF.

This chain uses TRBV29-1 with TRBJ2-7; 8 bases agree with TRBD1. The length of the CDR3 is 14 residues. The J segment lost 5 bases and the V segment lost 5 bases, leaving 11 bases of the junction unmatched. Germline-derived CDR1 and CDR2 are SQVTM and ANQGSEA. CDR3 in amino acids: CSVLPLDREHEQYF. The CDR3 DNA follows: TGCAGCGTTCTTCCTTTGGACAGGGAACACGAGCAGTACTTC.